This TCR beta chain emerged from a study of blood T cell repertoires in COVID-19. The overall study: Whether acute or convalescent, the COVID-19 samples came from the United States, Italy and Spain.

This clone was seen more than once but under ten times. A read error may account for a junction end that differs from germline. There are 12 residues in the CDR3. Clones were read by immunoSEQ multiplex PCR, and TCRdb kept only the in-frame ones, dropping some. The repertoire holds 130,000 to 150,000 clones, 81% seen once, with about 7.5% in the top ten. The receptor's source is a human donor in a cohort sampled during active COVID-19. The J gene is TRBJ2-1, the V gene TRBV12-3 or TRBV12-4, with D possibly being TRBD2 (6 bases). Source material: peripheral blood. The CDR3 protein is CASSPLGLRGLF. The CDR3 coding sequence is TGTGCCAGCAGTCCCCTTGGACTACGAGGTCTCTTC.